A single sample is the source of the 9 T cell receptor beta chains below, sequenced in a study of long-term antiretroviral therapy in people with HIV (dated 2022 in TCRdb). The immunoSEQ hsTCRB v3.0 assay was used at survey level resolution for TRB variable region sequencing. Here the immuneACCESS table is served through TCRdb, limited to in-frame sequences with V and J called. Missing clones are a known gap in these copies; in checked studies unresolved V genes cover under half, and the rest lacks a known reason. Present in this sample are around 30,000 clones, about 96% of which were seen just once. The ten largest clones capture 2.4% of the sample. Specimen: unsorted PBMCs, collected about 6.6 years after starting antiretroviral therapy. The receptors were sampled from a man in his thirties or forties with HIV.

The chain joins TRBV7-2 to TRBJ1-2, with D perhaps matching TRBD1 (6 bases). Trimming left V 3 bases short and J 7 bases short, with 12 bases between. This CDR3 comprises 13 residues. Germline V lookup: CDR1 SGHTA, CDR2 FQGNSA. CDR3: CASSLGGRSGYTF. The CDR3 DNA sequence: TGTGCCAGCAGCTTGGGGGGGCGCAGTGGCTACACCTTC.

This clone was seen just once. The rearrangement links TRBV6-5 to TRBJ1-2; D is perhaps TRBD1 (5 bases). The CDR3 runs 14 residues. CDR1 is MNHEY, CDR2 SVGAGI, per germline. V lost 0 bases and J lost 6, with 11 bases in between. DNA for the CDR3: TGTGCCAGCAGTTACTCTGGGGCTGGTCATGGCTACACCTTC. As protein: CASSYSGAGHGYTF.

This rearrangement joins TRBV6-6 to TRBJ2-1; 8 bases map to TRBD2. This CDR3 has 14 amino acids. CDR1 and CDR2 from the germline V gene are MNHNY and SVGAGI (reference sequence). Trimming removed 2 bases from V and 6 bases from J; junction bases left unmatched: 3. As DNA, the CDR3 is TGTGCCAGCAGTTACGTCGGGGGGGGCAATGAGCAGTTCTTC. It translates to CASSYVGGGNEQFF.

This chain uses TRBV18 with TRBJ1-3, with D uncertain. Germline-derived CDR1 and CDR2 are KGHSH and LQKENI. The CDR3 extends over 14 amino acids. Trimming left V 6 bases short and J 0 bases short, with 9 bases between. The CDR3 spells CASSKGPSGNTIYF. The DNA of the CDR3 is TGTGCCAGCTCTAAAGGCCCCTCTGGAAACACCATATATTTT.

V and J are TRBV6-5 and TRBJ1-1; D is uncertain. The CDR3 is made up of 15 amino acids. V was clipped by 6 bases and J by 2 bases, with 16 bases between them. Germline CDR1 is MNHEY and CDR2 is SVGAGI. CDR3 sequence reads: CASSTQDLGNTEAFF. The CDR3 DNA follows: TGTGCCAGCAGCACTCAGGACCTGGGAAACACTGAAGCTTTCTTT.

V usage is TRBV7-2 and J usage is TRBJ2-3, with no clear D. V dropped 6 bases and J dropped 6 bases, with 16 bases sitting between them. The CDR3 is 14 amino acids. Germline-derived CDR1 and CDR2 are SGHTA and FQGNSA. CDR3 coding DNA: TGTGCCAGCAGTCCGGGCGGCGTGGCGGATACGCAGTATTTT. This sequence encodes CASSPGGVADTQYF.

V and J are TRBV27 and TRBJ2-5; no firm D call. Trimming stripped 0 bases from V and 1 base from J, with 9 bases between. CDR3 size: 15 residues. Germline assignment: CDR1 MNHEY and CDR2 SMNVEV (reference sequence). The CDR3: CASSLSLGSQETQYF. The CDR3 region has the DNA TGTGCCAGCAGTTTATCCCTCGGCTCCCAAGAGACCCAGTACTTC.

The genes are TRBV9 and TRBJ1-4; TRBD1 agrees at 9 bases. V gave up 7 bases and J gave up 8 bases; unmatched junction bases: 6. The germline V gene has CDR1 SGDLS and CDR2 YYNGEE. The CDR3 has 13 amino acids. CDR3 protein: CASGGQGGEKLFF. The CDR3 DNA sequence: TGTGCCAGCGGGGGACAGGGCGGAGAAAAACTGTTTTTT. Full variable domain (rest looked up from reference TRBV9 and TRBJ1-4): DSGVTQTPKHLITATGQRVTLRCSPRSGDLSVYWYQQSLDQGLQFLIQYYNGEERAKGNILERFSAQQFPDLHSELNLSSLELGDSALYFCASGGQGGEKLFFGSGTQLSVL.

This chain connects TRBV25-1 to TRBJ2-5; the D call may be TRBD1 or TRBD2 (5 bases each). Looked up from germline, CDR1 is MGHDK and CDR2 is SYGVNS. The CDR3 totals 16 residues. V lost 8 bases and J lost 4, with 23 bases in between. DNA for the CDR3: TGTGCCAGCCCGTTAATCGGGACGTCTGCGGGAGAGACCCAGTACTTC. This sequence encodes CASPLIGTSAGETQYF.